Listed here are 11 T cell receptor beta chains from one sample, sequenced in a study of blood T cell repertoires in COVID-19. Some clones are missing from TCRdb's copy, which holds only in-frame ones; the method was immunoSEQ multiplex PCR. The sample includes 250,000 to 350,000 clones, about 92% seen only once; the top ten take roughly 20%. The sample taken for sequencing was PBMCs or T cells enriched from blood (not recorded which). The receptors were sampled from a woman aged 25 to 39 who had recovered from COVID-19.

CDR3 loop: CASSPFWSQETQYF. For the CDR3, the DNA is TGTGCCAGCAGCCCCTTTTGGAGCCAAGAGACCCAGTACTTC. This chain joins TRBV11-3 and TRBJ2-5; unclear D gene. This CDR3 comprises 14 residues. The germline V gene encodes CDR1 SGHNT and CDR2 YENEEA. Trimming took 5 bases from V and 1 from J, leaving 11 bases between them.

The chain carries TRBV11-1 and TRBJ1-2; the D gene is possibly TRBD1 (5 bases). This CDR3 has 16 amino acids. Trimming stripped 5 bases from V and 3 bases from J, with 19 bases between. Germline assignment: CDR1 SGHAT and CDR2 FQDESV (reference sequence). DNA of the CDR3: TGTGCCAGCAGCCCCGGGGGAGGAATCGAGGACTATGGCTACACCTTC. Translating it yields CASSPGGGIEDYGYTF.

V is TRBV24-1 and J is TRBJ2-1, with D perhaps matching TRBD2 (7 bases). The CDR3 has 13 residues. The V end was cut by 4 bases, the J end by 9 bases, with 12 bases between. Germline V gene data show CDR1 as KGHDR and CDR2 as SFDVKD. CDR3 nucleotides: TGTGCCACCAGTGAGGGGGGGGCGCTTGAGCAGTTCTTC. This encodes CATSEGGALEQFF.

The CDR3: CASTSSPWDSENQPQHF. Here the CDR3 DNA reads TGTGCCAGCACTTCCTCTCCATGGGACAGCGAGAATCAGCCCCAGCATTTT. The chain couples TRBV28 to TRBJ1-5, with TRBD1 matching 7 bases. V was pared by 7 bases and J by 4 bases, with 16 bases of the junction left unmatched. Germline V gene sequence: CDR1 MDHEN, CDR2 SYDVKM. CDR3 length equals 17 residues.

Here the CDR3 reads CASSLGSKTAKETQYF. The CDR3 bases are TGTGCCAGCAGCTTAGGTTCGAAGACAGCGAAAGAGACCCAGTACTTC. The chain uses TRBV7-9 and TRBJ2-5, with D maybe TRBD1 (5 bases). The CDR3 totals 16 residues. Germline CDR1 is SEHNR and CDR2 is FQNEAQ (reference sequence). The V end was cut by 1 base, the J end by 3 bases, with 15 bases between.

This clone was recorded only once. This chain links TRBV2 with TRBJ1-1; TRBD1 agrees at 9 bases. This CDR3 spans 13 amino acids. Germline CDR1 and CDR2: SNHLY and FYNNEI. J gave up 1 base and V 8 bases, and 2 bases lay outside the gene matches. Written as DNA, the CDR3 is TGTGCCAGCCTACAGGGGGCGAACACTGAAGCTTTCTTT. Translating it yields CASLQGANTEAFF.

This clone was recorded once. V is TRBV3-1 (or the pseudogene TRBV3-2) and J is TRBJ2-3, with 10 bases matching TRBD2. The length of the CDR3 is 17 residues. CDR1 and CDR2 (germline): LGHDT, YNNKEL (reference sequence). Germline trimming cut 0 bases from V and 6 bases from J; bases unmatched to any gene: 9. The CDR3 loop is CASSQESSGGASDTQYF. DNA of the CDR3: TGTGCCAGCAGCCAAGAATCGAGCGGGGGGGCGTCGGATACGCAGTATTTT.

The chain uses TRBV6-5 and TRBJ1-1; 7 bases match TRBD1. The V gene end was trimmed by 7 bases and the J gene end by 6 bases; junction bases not matched to a gene: 11. Germline CDR1 is MNHEY and CDR2 is SVGAGI. There are 14 residues in the CDR3. The CDR3 protein is CASNPGGTRAEAFF. The CDR3 nucleotides read TGTGCCAGCAACCCAGGGGGTACGAGGGCTGAAGCTTTCTTT.

The chain employs TRBV7-3 and TRBJ2-7; perhaps TRBD1 as D (6 bases). V was shortened by 5 bases and J by 2 bases, with 13 bases between the two germline ends. Germline CDR1 and CDR2: SGHTA and FQGTGA. The CDR3 is 14 amino acids. The CDR3 here is CASSTQGGAYEQYF. In DNA, the CDR3 is TGTGCCAGCAGCACACAGGGCGGAGCCTACGAGCAGTACTTC.

This sequence joins TRBV13 and TRBJ2-4, with 10 bases lining up with TRBD2. CDR1 is PRHDT and CDR2 is FYEKMQ in the germline V gene (reference sequence). The V and J ends lost 3 bases and 3 bases, in that order; junction bases with no gene match: 14. CDR3 length equals 19 residues. In nucleotides, the CDR3 is TGTGCCAGCAGCTTTAAAGCAGCGGGAGGGCCAATGGGCAAAAACATTCAGTACTTC. Its protein product is CASSFKAAGGPMGKNIQYF.

This clone appeared once. J is TRBJ2-7 and V is TRBV6-5; D might be TRBD2 (6 bases). CDR3 size: 16 residues. Trimming removed 0 bases at V and 4 bases at J, with 16 bases between. Germline loops: CDR1 MNHEY, CDR2 SVGAGI. The CDR3 protein is CASSYSRFGTFYEQYF. CDR3 bases: TGTGCCAGCAGTTACTCACGGTTTGGGACTTTTTACGAGCAGTACTTC.